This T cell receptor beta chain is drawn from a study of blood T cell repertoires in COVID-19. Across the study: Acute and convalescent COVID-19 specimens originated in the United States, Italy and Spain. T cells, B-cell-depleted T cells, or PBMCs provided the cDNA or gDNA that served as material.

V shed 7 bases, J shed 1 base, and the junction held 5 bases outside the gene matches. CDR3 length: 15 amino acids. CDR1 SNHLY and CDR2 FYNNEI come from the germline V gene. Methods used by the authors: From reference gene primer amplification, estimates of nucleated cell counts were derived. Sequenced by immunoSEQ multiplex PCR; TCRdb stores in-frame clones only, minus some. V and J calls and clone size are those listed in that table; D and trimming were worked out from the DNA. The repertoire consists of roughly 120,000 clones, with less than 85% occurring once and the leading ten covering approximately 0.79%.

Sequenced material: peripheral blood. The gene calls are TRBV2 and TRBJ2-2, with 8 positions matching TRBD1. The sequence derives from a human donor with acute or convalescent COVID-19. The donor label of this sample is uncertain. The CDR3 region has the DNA TGTGCCAGCACTGTTGGGACAGGGAACACCGGGGAGCTGTTTTTT. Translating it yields CASTVGTGNTGELFF. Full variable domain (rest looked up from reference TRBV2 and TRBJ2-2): EPEVTQTPSHQVTQMGQEVILRCVPISNHLYFYWYRQILGQKVEFLVSFYNNEISEKSEIFDDQFSVERPDGSNFTLKIRSTKLEDSAMYFCASTVGTGNTGELFFGEGSRLTVL.